This TCR beta chain was profiled in a study of CD8 T cells in Susac syndrome. CD8+ and CD4+ T cells circulating in blood were sequenced for TCR beta. This CDR3 comprises 13 residues. The germline V and J ends were trimmed by 1 base and 6 bases, with 7 bases remaining between them. Random hexamers primed reverse transcription of about 0.5 to 1 ug RNA. The TCR beta CDR3 was amplified by immunoSEQ multiplex PCR across 54 Vbeta, 13 Jbeta. One entry per CDR3 protein results from TCRdb running MiXCR on the immunoSEQ multiplex PCR reads. The table has about 210,000 distinct CDR3 sequences, about 95% seen once. In the case of this clonotype: What it recognizes is unknown.

General observations from the study: The relatively small number of individuals in the TCR sequencing and HLA analysis was acknowledged by the study.

The TCR sequence derives from a human donor with multiple sclerosis. The chain couples TRBV12-3 or TRBV12-4 to TRBJ2-1; D unclear. Material: CD4+ T cells from PBMCs. CDR3 nucleotides: TGTGCCAGCAGTTTAGAGGGATCCAATGAGCAGTTCTTC. This translates into CASSLEGSNEQFF.